What follows describes a single T cell receptor beta chain. Its specific antigen is unknown. Qualities for individual bases were not recorded, and no much larger clone is one base off. Using the deep immunoSEQ assay, multiplex PCR amplified TCR CDR3 regions from genomic DNA. Extracted genomic DNA from each cell subset was distributed evenly across all wells of several immunoSEQ 96-well plates, and each plate was treated as a replicate. Each replicate PCR for sorted subsets received 200 ng genomic DNA, equal to about 30,000 T cell genomes. Purified libraries were measured with a Qubit 3.0 fluorometer, size-checked on a Bioanalyzer 2100, and measured again with the KAPA Library Quantification kit. Every immunoSEQ 96-well plate was sequenced on a separate single-read 150-cycle Illumina NextSeq 550 flow cell. The study's processing was this. Because the immunoSEQ output included only junctional sequences and no quality scores, the filtering could not be the same as the filtering used for full-length reads. Sequences were annotated with PyIR, a Python wrapper for IgBLAST v1.9, and V/J genes and CDR3 were assigned using IMGT germline references. Reads were filtered out if the reads had weak V/J assignments (E-value above 1e-6), no CDR3, stop codons, out-of-frame junctions, or ambiguous translated residues. V3J clonotypes were defined by identical inferred V gene, J gene, and CDR3 amino acid sequence. The percentage overlap between two repertoires was calculated by dividing the number of shared unique clonotypes by the size of the smaller repertoire. RTK rarefaction, the Chao1 estimator, and Recon v2.1 estimates of unobserved clonotypes were used to assess repertoire richness. For all TCRbeta clonotypes obtained by the gDNA method from four donors, generation probabilities were computed with OLGA. What TCRdb holds here is the immuneACCESS table cut down to in-frame rearrangements. Part of the clones is not present; checked against another copy, under half of the missing clones reflect an unresolved V gene, and the others are unexplained. Clone size and the V and J calls come from that table; the DNA yielded D and trimming. In this sample the table shows roughly 2,000,000 clones, about 95% of which occur a single time. 1% to 1.5% of the sample rests with the top ten.

This entry is derived from a study of shared clonotypes between healthy human individuals (TCRdb year 2020). Regarding the study in general: The cohort comprised two women and a few men aged 18 to 49 years. Libraries were prepared and TCR repertoires were sequenced by different laboratories using diverse techniques, in order to increase sequencing depth and limit assay-specific biases. To estimate repertoire size and how much clonotype sharing occurs between individuals, the study deeply sequenced the blood TCR repertoires of roughly 5 healthy adults. For each donor, three plates each were used for CD4 naive and CD4 memory, two plates were used for CD8 naive, and one plate was used for CD8 memory. Each donor's leukapheresis produced roughly between about 0.8 and 10 billion PBMCs.

For the CD8 naive samples, CD45RO-negative cells were positively selected for CCR7, yielding a CD45RA+CCR7+ population from which TemRA cells were excluded. The donors were healthy, HIV-negative adults who had no recently reported acute infections or vaccinations. All donors were Caucasian adults living in Nashville, Tennessee, USA. Blood was obtained by leukapheresis, after which PBMCs were separated by Ficoll-Histopaque density gradient centrifugation and cryopreserved in liquid nitrogen vapor phase. Analytical flow cytometry was used to check the purity and quantity of each magnetically sorted T cell population. Genomic DNA was isolated from each sorted fraction and quantified by UV absorbance on a Nanodrop 2000c. CDR1 and CDR2 were assigned from the germline V gene as SGDLS and YYNGEE. V loses 0 bases of germline sequence and J loses 0 bases, and the interval between the two ends is 6 bases. Reading from cysteine to phenylalanine, the CDR3 counts 14 amino acids. Only the CDR3 DNA stays, 42 bases, in frame from base 1.

Beyond this particular receptor, the publication reports: Incomplete sequencing was indicated by rarefaction of sorted-subset datasets, despite the large sequencing depth. Only blood was sampled, and tissue TCR repertoires likely differ from those in blood. When a few donors were compared, the shared fraction of clonotypes was roughly 5% for naive CD4, 3.5% for naive CD8, more than 2% for memory CD4, and 0.4% for memory CD8. Pairwise subsampling indicated that sequencing depth was expected to affect the degree of clonotype sharing among donors. The small number of donors limited the genetic and exposure-history diversity represented. Naive subsets generally had larger estimated clonotype richness than memory subsets. Compared with non-shared clonotypes, the clonotypes found in all four sorted-subset donors had higher generation probabilities.

Sequencing was performed on naive CD8+ T cells sorted from blood. The cell subset or site label corresponds to: CD45RA+CCR7+. This clonotype was sampled from a man between 18 and 35 years old in good health. The chain is made from TRBV9 and TRBJ1-1; the D gene is unclear. The CDR3 region has the sequence CASSVGPVNTEAFF. The DNA is as follows: TGTGCCAGCAGCGTAGGGCCGGTGAACACTGAAGCTTTCTTT.